The T cell receptor (beta chain) described here comes from a study of a mutant IDH1 vaccine in newly diagnosed glioma. Time point: week 35, safety follow-up. Every vaccine dose comprised 300 ug of mutant IDH1 20-mer peptide plus topical imiquimod. To note about this clone: Its antigen is as yet unknown.

Only in-frame clones appear in the TCRdb table, and some are missing; sequencing was by immunoSEQ multiplex PCR. The sample comprises around 70,000 clones, more than 75% of which are singletons, and 1.5% to 2.5% rests with the top ten. V was clipped by 6 bases and J by 1 base, with 13 bases between them. Per germline, CDR1 MNHNY and CDR2 SVGAGI (reference sequence). The CDR3 spans 14 residues. This specimen consisted of PBMCs, obtained from a glioma patient whose treatment included an IDH1 peptide vaccine. The clonotype comes from a young man with glioma. The chain recombines TRBV6-6 with TRBJ2-7; possible D gene TRBD1, 5 bases. In nucleotides, the CDR3 is TGTGCCAGCAGCGGCTGGGCAGGGTCCTACGAGCAGTACTTC. It yields the protein CASSGWAGSYEQYF.